This is a list of T cell receptor beta chains from one sample in a study of T cell repertoires in ileal Crohn's disease. Repertoires were generated with immunoSEQ multiplex PCR, while TCRdb's copy carries only in-frame clones and drops some. Here the sample spans some 5,500 clones, 80% being singletons. The source material was ileal tissue. The origin of the receptors is an adult with Crohn's disease. Each CDR3 is given with its conserved first and last residue.

V gene	J gene	CDR3 protein
TRBV7-2	TRBJ2-1	CASSPGTGNNNEQFF
TRBV11-2	TRBJ1-6	CASSLDAFRGNSPLHF
TRBV7-3	TRBJ2-7	CASSPRQGTSGTYEQYF
TRBV6-4	TRBJ2-3	CASSDRQGADTQYF
TRBV5-4	TRBJ2-7	CASSLGSGRTFEQYF
TRBV5-4	TRBJ2-2	CASSLPHVTGATGELFF
TRBV10-3	TRBJ1-1	CAISESVGTEAFF
TRBV7-2	TRBJ2-7	CASSPQTGPYEQYF
TRBV2	TRBJ1-2	CASSADSYYGYTF
TRBV2	TRBJ1-1	CASIISVNTEAFF
TRBV2	TRBJ2-7	CASSPRIQGAGEQYF
TRBV7-2	TRBJ1-6	CASSLRGPAASSYNSPLHF
TRBV28	TRBJ2-7	CASSLGTSGTYEQYF
TRBV11-3	TRBJ2-3	CASSLDTGTDTQYF
TRBV5-1	TRBJ2-1	CASVLGQGLYNEQFF
TRBV6-5	TRBJ2-7	CASSRSGGYEQYF
TRBV4-1	TRBJ1-4	CASSQGDTGGKKLFF
TRBV28	TRBJ1-6	CASSAGTGLPSPLHF
TRBV6-6	TRBJ1-4	CASSPGGQNEKLFF
TRBV5-4	TRBJ2-3	CASSPPVGDTQYF
TRBV28	TRBJ2-1	CASSLSGTSRSNEQFF
TRBV5-6	TRBJ1-6	CASSLPGGNNSPLHF
TRBV27	TRBJ1-5	CASRSGQGAAQPQHF
TRBV6-4	TRBJ1-2	CASSDTDSGGYTF
TRBV7-9	TRBJ1-1	CAGSLEGRGGTFF
TRBV10-3	TRBJ2-7	CAISYEYEQYF
TRBV5-1	TRBJ1-2	CASSLAGTTNYGYTF
TRBV7-8	-	CASSSQLLYEQYF
TRBV5-5	TRBJ2-7	CASSLPWHTSYEQYF
TRBV27	TRBJ1-5	CASSLRGLWWTQHF
TRBV5-1	TRBJ2-7	CASSLGLAGVYEQYF
TRBV5-6	TRBJ2-4	CASSLGLAATKNIQYF
TRBV7-9	TRBJ1-2	CASSLAPGTGYLGYGYTF
TRBV30	TRBJ1-2	CAWSVPAAYGYTF
TRBV28	TRBJ2-7	CASSYLAGGGKQYF
TRBV5-1	TRBJ2-2	CASSPTTGGPGELFF
TRBV12-2	TRBJ1-4	CASRLERYRRNEKLFF
TRBV9	TRBJ1-2	CASSASGLNYGYTF
TRBV4-1	TRBJ2-1	CASSQEGYRNEQFF
TRBV19	TRBJ1-2	CASSTRDRGGYTF
TRBV11-2	TRBJ2-4	CASSLDLASENIQYF
TRBV5-6	TRBJ1-1	CASSPWTGGKRAEAFF